This T cell receptor (beta chain) is from a study of T cell repertoires in cytomegalovirus infection. With 3 bases removed from V and 2 bases from J, the gap between germline ends came to 11 bases. The CDR3 extends over 14 amino acids. TCRdb independently ran MiXCR on the reads; one entry per CDR3 protein. The sample records 70,000 to 85,000 distinct CDR3 sequences, around 42% being singletons. In regard to this clonotype: Its antigen is undetermined.

This receptor was obtained from a human donor in good health (CMV status not recorded). Some clones in this sample may be carry-over from other donors' samples. The starting material was CD8+ T cells from cultured PBMCs, obtained from culture after CMV antigen stimulation. This rearrangement joins TRBV12-3 or TRBV12-4 to TRBJ2-7, with D possibly TRBD2 on 7 matching bases. CDR3 DNA sequence: TGTGCCAGCAGTTTGGGGGGGCGCCCCTACGAGCAGTACTTC. This gives the protein CASSLGGRPYEQYF.